Given below is one T cell receptor beta chain in context. The antigen remains undetermined. Sequencing used immunoSEQ multiplex PCR; TCRdb keeps in-frame clones, though not all of them. This sample yields under 250,000 clones, of which 80% to 90% are seen a single time; approximately 2% belongs to the top ten. The donors were part of the validation cohort of 120 subjects. That cohort was separate from the first cohort, which comprised under 700 subjects. This sample was included in a study of cytomegalovirus exposure and HLA in healthy donors. General observations from the study: The majority of TCR sequences were rare, yet some public TCRs appeared in many donors. A few chains linked to CMV were shown in vitro to be specific for CMV antigens. The study flagged approximately 180 TCR beta chains as cytomegalovirus-associated.

Sequenced material: PBMCs. The source is a young woman in good health and CMV-seropositive.

CDR3 loop: CASSQVGGETQYF. CDR3 DNA: TGCGCCAGCAGCCAAGTGGGAGGTGAGACCCAGTACTTC. This chain connects TRBV4-1 to TRBJ2-5; TRBD2 is a possible D gene (6 bases). Germline loops: CDR1 MGHRA, CDR2 YSYEKL. Trimming shortened V by 1 base and J by 5 bases, and 8 bases separated the two germline ends. The CDR3 length is 13 residues.